Presented here are 20 T cell receptor beta chains from one specimen sequenced in a study of graft-versus-host responses after intestinal transplantation. The protocol was immunoSEQ multiplex PCR, while the TCRdb copy is restricted to in-frame clones and leaves out a portion. The sample holds some 13,000 clones, 70% to 75% seen once. Processed graft tissue released its intraepithelial and lamina propria lymphocytes. The sequencing here drew on ileum tissue, taken 16 days after intestinal transplant. These receptors were taken from a human patient who received an intestinal transplant, so some T cells may come from the graft donor.

The chain carries TRBV2 and TRBJ2-7; D ambiguous. Germline V CDR1 and CDR2: SNHLY, FYNNEI. CDR3 length: 13 residues. V gave up 7 bases and J gave up 3 bases, with 13 bases separating them. The DNA for the CDR3 is TGTGCCAGCACCGCCCATGGGCTCTACGAGCAGTACTTC. Its translation: CASTAHGLYEQYF.

V and J are TRBV6-6 and TRBJ1-1, with D hard to call. Germline V gene data show CDR1 as MNHNY and CDR2 as SVGAGI (reference sequence). V was shortened by 9 bases and J by 1 base, with 6 bases between the two germline ends. This CDR3 has 11 residues. CDR3 amino acids: CARRGNTEAFF. In DNA form, the CDR3 reads TGTGCCAGACGGGGGAACACTGAAGCTTTCTTT.

CDR3 in DNA: TGTGCCAGCAGCGTAGCGGCAGGGGGAGTCTACGAGCAGTACTTC. Its protein is CASSVAAGGVYEQYF. The J gene is TRBJ2-7, the V gene TRBV9; TRBD1 aligns across 7 bases. The CDR3 length is 15 residues. V gave up 0 bases and J gave up 3 bases; unmatched junction bases: 6. Germline-derived CDR1 and CDR2 are SGDLS and YYNGEE.

This clone was seen a handful of times. This rearrangement joins TRBV5-1 to TRBJ1-1; D unclear. Deletions cut 4 bases from V and 0 bases from J, with 16 bases between. Germline CDR1 reads SGHRS; CDR2 reads YFSETQ. The CDR3 sequence is 16 residues long. CDR3 region: CASSPTPGLMNTEAFF. DNA of the CDR3: TGCGCCAGCAGCCCTACACCGGGTCTCATGAACACTGAAGCTTTCTTT.

This clone showed up just once. V usage is TRBV21-1 and J usage is TRBJ2-7; no DNA check was done on the table's D call, TRBD2. TRBV21-1 is flagged as a pseudogene. This CDR3 is built from 14 residues. CDR3 residues: CASSNASGKYEQYF. The CDR3 DNA reads as TGTGCCAGCAGCAATGCTAGCGGGAAATACGAGCAGTACTTC.

This clone was detected once. The genes are TRBV6-1 and TRBJ2-7, with D perhaps TRBD2 (5 bases). The CDR3 runs to 17 residues. Germline CDR1 reads MNHNS; CDR2 reads SASEGT. V was shortened by 3 bases and J by 0 bases, with 18 bases between the two germline ends. CDR3 amino acids: CASSEGRWILGSYEQYF. CDR3 coding DNA: TGTGCCAGCAGTGAGGGCAGATGGATACTAGGCTCCTACGAGCAGTACTTC.

V is TRBV2 and J is TRBJ2-7, with 12 positions matching TRBD2. Losses at the gene ends were 10 bases for V and 0 bases for J; bases not matched to a gene: 4. Germline V CDR1 and CDR2: SNHLY, FYNNEI. This CDR3 region has 14 residues. The CDR3 DNA reads TGTGCCACTGGACTAGCGGGACACTCCTACGAGCAGTACTTC. It translates to CATGLAGHSYEQYF.

This clone is labeled large (0.1 to 1%). The V and J genes are TRBV29-1 and TRBJ2-7; TRBD2 might be the D (5 bases). The germline CDR1 and CDR2 sequences are SQVTM and ANQGSEA. V was trimmed by 2 bases and J by 0 bases, leaving 17 bases between them. The length of the CDR3 is 16 residues. In DNA form, the CDR3 reads TGCAGCGTTGAATTGGCGGTTGATGGGAGCTCCTACGAGCAGTACTTC. Its protein is CSVELAVDGSSYEQYF.

V and J are TRBV6-6 and TRBJ2-7; a possible D gene is TRBD1 (6 bases). Germline CDR1 reads MNHNY; CDR2 reads SVGAGI (reference sequence). V was shortened by 5 bases and J by 3 bases, with 11 bases between the two germline ends. CDR3 length: 13 residues. The CDR3 nucleotides are TGTGCCAGCAGTAGAGGACAGCTCTACGAGCAGTACTTC. Residues: CASSRGQLYEQYF.

The gene calls are TRBV10-2 and TRBJ2-5; the match to TRBD1 covers 11 bases. With V trimmed by 6 bases and J by 2 bases, 5 bases remained unmatched. Germline V gene data show CDR1 as WSHSY and CDR2 as SAAADI. This CDR3 region has 15 residues. This CDR3 reads CASRGQGGMQETQYF. The CDR3 nucleotides read TGCGCCAGCAGGGGACAGGGGGGGATGCAAGAGACCCAGTACTTC.

This sequence joins TRBV27 and TRBJ2-1; TRBD1 agrees at 11 bases. Germline loops: CDR1 MNHEY, CDR2 SMNVEV (reference sequence). The trim removed 2 bases at V and 6 bases at J, leaving 3 bases unmatched. This CDR3 is 15 amino acids long. DNA of the CDR3: TGTGCCAGCAGTTTAGGGACAGGGGGTGGCAATGAGCAGTTCTTC. Translation gives CASSLGTGGGNEQFF.

The CDR3 DNA is TGTGCCAGCAGACCCGGAAACAGGGCTGGCACAGATACGCAGTATTTT. It yields the protein CASRPGNRAGTDTQYF. V and J are TRBV2 and TRBJ2-3; tentatively, D is TRBD1 (6 bases). V lost 6 bases to trimming and J lost 1 base, with 17 bases between them. The CDR3 runs 16 residues. Germline V gives CDR1 SNHLY, CDR2 FYNNEI.

This sequence joins TRBV6-6 and TRBJ2-1, with 9 bases aligning to TRBD2. Germline-derived CDR1 and CDR2 are MNHNY and SVGAGI (reference sequence). V lost 2 bases to trimming and J lost 6 bases; unmatched junction nucleotides: 5. The CDR3 runs 15 residues. CDR3 loop: CASSYGGTSTNEQFF. In DNA form, the CDR3 reads TGTGCCAGCAGTTACGGAGGGACTAGCACCAATGAGCAGTTCTTC.

The chain couples TRBV10-2 to TRBJ2-1; 10 bases agree with TRBD2. Germline V gives CDR1 WSHSY, CDR2 SAAADI. The CDR3 covers 22 residues. Unmatched junction bases numbered 17, after V lost 0 bases and J lost 0 bases. The CDR3 DNA sequence: TGCGCCAGCAGTGAGTCGACTCGAGTGGGACTAGCGTTCTCGTCCTCCTACAATGAGCAGTTCTTC. Protein product: CASSESTRVGLAFSSSYNEQFF.

The chain combines TRBV30 with TRBJ2-1, with D possibly TRBD2 on 6 matching bases. Trimming took 4 bases from V and 9 from J, leaving 16 bases between them. This CDR3 comprises 13 residues. The germline V gene has CDR1 GTSNPN and CDR2 SVGIG (reference sequence). The CDR3 protein is CAWTVGGGFEQFF. DNA of the CDR3: TGTGCCTGGACGGTTGGTGGGGGGTTTGAGCAGTTCTTC.

The chain employs TRBV29-1 and TRBJ1-1; TRBD1 matches 7 bases. J was trimmed by 1 base and V by 2 bases; bases with no gene match: 7. The germline CDR1 and CDR2 sequences are SQVTM and ANQGSEA. CDR3 length equals 15 residues. The CDR3 loop is CSVERKGAANTEAFF. CDR3 DNA: TGCAGCGTTGAAAGAAAGGGGGCGGCGAACACTGAAGCTTTCTTT.

The chain recombines TRBV25-1 with TRBJ1-1, with a tentative D call TRBD1 (5 bases). The V end was cut by 9 bases, the J end by 10 bases, with 15 bases between. CDR3 length: 11 amino acids. The germline CDR1 and CDR2 sequences are MGHDK and SYGVNS. This CDR3 reads CASFSGRIAFF. In DNA, the CDR3 is TGTGCCAGTTTTTCAGGGAGGATAGCTTTCTTT.

The rearrangement links TRBV27 to TRBJ2-3; no definite D call. Trimming took off 0 bases at V and 7 bases at J, with 8 bases between the two ends. The CDR3 length is 13 residues. Germline CDR1 and CDR2: MNHEY and SMNVEV (reference sequence). The chain's CDR3 is CASSLSLRNTQYF. The CDR3 region has the DNA TGTGCCAGCAGTTTATCCTTGAGAAATACGCAGTATTTT.

The chain carries TRBV7-9 and TRBJ2-5, with 16 bases lining up with TRBD2. The CDR3 sequence is 17 residues long. The trim removed 5 bases at V and 2 bases at J, leaving 5 bases unmatched. In germline, CDR1 is SEHNR, CDR2 FQNEAQ (reference sequence). The CDR3 region is CASSPGGLAGGQETQYF. The CDR3 nucleotides are TGTGCCAGCAGCCCAGGGGGACTAGCGGGGGGGCAAGAGACCCAGTACTTC.

This chain connects TRBV6-4 to TRBJ2-1; a possible D gene is TRBD1 (5 bases). The CDR3 runs 14 residues. V lost 6 bases, J lost 7 bases, and 16 bases lay in between. CDR1 and CDR2 (germline): MRHNA, SNTAGT. CDR3 sequence: CASSLTQGTNEQFF. The CDR3 nucleotides are TGTGCCAGCAGCCTAACCCAGGGTACAAATGAGCAGTTCTTC.